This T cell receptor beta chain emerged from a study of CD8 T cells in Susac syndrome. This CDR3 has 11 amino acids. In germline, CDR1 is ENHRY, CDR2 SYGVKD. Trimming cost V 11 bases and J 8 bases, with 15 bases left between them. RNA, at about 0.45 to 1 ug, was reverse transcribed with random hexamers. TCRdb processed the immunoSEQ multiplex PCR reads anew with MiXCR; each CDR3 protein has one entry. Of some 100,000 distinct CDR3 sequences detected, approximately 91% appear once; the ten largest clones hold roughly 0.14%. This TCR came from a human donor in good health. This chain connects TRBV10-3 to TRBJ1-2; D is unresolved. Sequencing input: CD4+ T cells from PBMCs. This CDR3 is CAVGPGWGYTF. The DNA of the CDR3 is TGTGCCGTCGGCCCGGGGTGGGGCTACACCTTC.